Below are 26 T cell receptor beta chains sequenced from a single sample in a study of shared clonotypes between healthy human individuals. Generated by immunoSEQ multiplex PCR, the TCRdb table keeps only in-frame clones and is missing some. The sample consists of 700,000 or so clones, 72% of them appearing once. The sequenced sample was memory CD4+ T cells sorted from blood. The subset denotes: CD45RA-negative fraction. The source is a woman aged 25 to 39 in good health.

V is TRBV15 and J is TRBJ2-4; TRBD2 matches 7 bases. CDR1 and CDR2 (germline): LNHNV, YYDKDF (reference sequence). This CDR3 is built from 18 residues. Germline trimming cut 0 bases from V and 0 bases from J; bases unmatched to any gene: 8. The chain's CDR3 is CATSRDLGSGLAKNIQYF. The DNA for the CDR3 is TGTGCCACCAGCAGAGATCTAGGTAGCGGGCTAGCCAAAAACATTCAGTACTTC.

The chain carries TRBV11-2 and TRBJ1-4, with a tentative D call TRBD1 (6 bases). The CDR3 length is 14 residues. Germline V CDR1 and CDR2: SGHAT, FQNNGV. V lost 5 bases, J lost 12 bases, and 19 bases lay in between. The CDR3 DNA sequence: TGTGCCAGCAGCCCATTAAACAGGGTCGGGGAACTGTTTTTT. It yields the protein CASSPLNRVGELFF. The variable domain in full, with the rest retrieved from reference TRBV11-2 and TRBJ1-4, is EAGVAQSPRYKIIEKRQSVAFWCNPISGHATLYWYQQILGQGPKLLIQFQNNGVVDDSQLPKDRFSAERLKGVDSTLKIQPAKLEDSAVYLCASSPLNRVGELFFGSGTQLSVL.

This rearrangement joins TRBV18 to TRBJ2-7, with 9 bases lining up with TRBD2. Germline CDR1 reads KGHSH; CDR2 reads LQKENI. This CDR3 is built from 15 residues. The V segment lost 2 bases and the J segment 2 bases; nucleotides outside the gene matches: 4. DNA of the CDR3: TGTGCCAGCTCACCAGGGGCGGGAGGGCCCTACGAGCAGTACTTC. Protein: CASSPGAGGPYEQYF. The full variable domain, with the rest looked up from reference TRBV18 and TRBJ2-7, is NAGVMQNPRHLVRRRGQEARLRCSPMKGHSHVYWYRQLPEEGLKFMVYLQKENIIDESGMPKERFSAEFPKEGPSILRIQQVVRGDSAAYFCASSPGAGGPYEQYFGPGTRLTVT.

The rearrangement uses TRBV5-6 and TRBJ2-3; D is unresolved. This CDR3 is 13 amino acids long. The germline CDR1 and CDR2 sequences are SGHDT and YYEEEE. V was shortened by 3 bases and J by 4 bases, with 9 bases between the two germline ends. The CDR3 DNA follows: TGTGCCAGCAGCTCGACTGTTTCAGATACGCAGTATTTT. Its translation: CASSSTVSDTQYF.

This clone was counted only a few times. V and J are TRBV5-8 and TRBJ1-4, with D tentatively TRBD1 (5 bases). Per the germline V gene, CDR1 is SGHTS and CDR2 is YDEGEE. The CDR3 extends over 15 amino acids. V shed 1 base and J shed 10 bases, with 17 bases lying between them. Here the CDR3 DNA reads TGTGCCAGCAGCTTGAGGGGCCGCGGCCATGGAAAACTGTTTTTT. Amino acids: CASSLRGRGHGKLFF.

In its sample, this clone was seen many times. The chain couples TRBV10-2 to TRBJ2-5; D is possibly TRBD2 (6 bases). TRBJ2-7 matches the DNA end more closely, so the J call is doubtful. The germline V gene encodes CDR1 WSHSY and CDR2 SAAADI. The CDR3 consists of 13 residues. The CDR3 region has the DNA TGCGCCAGCACCTTGGACTACGGGGGCGAGCAGTACTTC. This sequence encodes CASTLDYGGEQYF.

The chain joins TRBV27 to TRBJ2-7; TRBD1 matches 9 bases. The CDR3 loop spans 14 amino acids. After removal of 6 bases from V and 3 bases from J, the junction contained 6 bases not matched to a gene. Germline loops: CDR1 MNHEY, CDR2 SMNVEV (reference sequence). The CDR3 coding sequence is TGTGCCAGCAGCCTGGGACAGGGCCTCTACGAGCAGTACTTC. Its protein product is CASSLGQGLYEQYF.

This clone was observed a handful of times. J is TRBJ1-1 and V is TRBV25-1; unclear D gene. CDR1 and CDR2 from the germline V gene are MGHDK and SYGVNS. The CDR3 has 13 amino acids. Between the trimmed V and J ends, which lost 3 bases and 4 bases, there was a span of 9 bases. The CDR3 DNA reads TGTGCCAGCAGTGACCCGGGCGGCACTGAAGCTTTCTTT. Translating gives CASSDPGGTEAFF.

The chain uses TRBV28 and TRBJ2-7, with 11 bases aligning to TRBD2. Germline loops: CDR1 MDHEN, CDR2 SYDVKM. This CDR3 contains 13 residues. J gave up 9 bases and V 8 bases, and 9 bases lay outside the gene matches. CDR3 nucleotides: TGTGCCAGCGAGACTAGCGGGGTAGCTCGGCAGTACTTC. It yields the protein CASETSGVARQYF.

The V call is TRBV2, the J call TRBJ2-6, with D unclear. Per germline, CDR1 SNHLY and CDR2 FYNNEI. This CDR3 contains 14 residues. V was clipped by 6 bases and J by 0 bases, with 6 bases between them. The CDR3 spells CASRLLSGANVLTF. CDR3 sequence (DNA): TGTGCCAGCAGGCTGCTCTCTGGGGCCAACGTCCTGACTTTC.

The genes are TRBV7-9 and TRBJ2-1, with 8 bases lining up with TRBD2. Germline V CDR1 and CDR2: SEHNR, FQNEAQ (reference sequence). The CDR3 has 14 residues. The J segment lost 11 bases and the V segment lost 4 bases, leaving 10 bases of the junction unmatched. CDR3 loop: CASSSTGGEMKQFF. The CDR3 coding sequence is TGTGCCAGCAGCTCCACGGGGGGGGAAATGAAGCAGTTCTTC.

The V and J genes are TRBV2 and TRBJ1-1, with 10 bases lining up with TRBD1. This CDR3 comprises 16 residues. V shed 8 bases, J shed 4 bases, and the junction held 13 bases outside the gene matches. CDR1 and CDR2 from the germline V gene are SNHLY and FYNNEI. The CDR3 DNA reads as TGTGCCAGCCTCTCCGGGACAGGGGAATTTAGCACTGAAGCTTTCTTT. It encodes CASLSGTGEFSTEAFF.

The rearrangement uses TRBV6-4 and TRBJ2-1, with D perhaps matching TRBD1 (7 bases). Trimming cost V 8 bases and J 8 bases, with 22 bases left between them. CDR3 size: 15 residues. CDR1 MRHNA and CDR2 SNTAGT come from the germline V gene. The CDR3 DNA is TGTGCCAGCGGCCCTGCGGAGGGGGCGAGGTATGAGCAGTTCTTC. This codes for CASGPAEGARYEQFF.

This clone was recorded a few times. The chain carries TRBV7-9 and TRBJ2-1, with 11 nucleotides matching TRBD2. The CDR3 consists of 15 residues. Looked up from germline, CDR1 is SEHNR and CDR2 is FQNEAQ (reference sequence). The V segment lost 4 bases and the J segment 3 bases; nucleotides outside the gene matches: 2. The CDR3 sequence: CASSSGTSGYNEQFF. The CDR3 nucleotides read TGTGCCAGCAGCTCAGGGACTAGCGGCTACAATGAGCAGTTCTTC.

The chain employs TRBV6-4 and TRBJ2-7, with D possibly matching TRBD2 (5 bases). Germline V gene data show CDR1 as MRHNA and CDR2 as SNTAGT. The V end was cut by 3 bases, the J end by 0 bases, with 12 bases between. The CDR3 extends over 15 amino acids. The CDR3, as DNA: TGTGCCAGCAGTGAGGGAGACGCAAGCTCCTACGAGCAGTACTTC. Encoded protein: CASSEGDASSYEQYF.

The rearrangement joins TRBV28 to TRBJ2-3, with a tentative D call TRBD2 (5 bases). V lost 4 bases and J 10 bases, leaving 12 bases between the germline ends. The CDR3 totals 12 residues. Germline CDR1 MDHEN, CDR2 SYDVKM. The CDR3 region has the DNA TGTGCCAGCAGTTCGGGGTTGATTTCGCAGTATTTT. Amino acid sequence: CASSSGLISQYF.

This clone was seen more than once but under ten times. This chain joins TRBV29-1 and TRBJ2-1; 11 positions agree with TRBD2. Trimming cost V 8 bases and J 2 bases; bases outside gene matches: 11. This CDR3 is 16 amino acids long. Germline CDR1 SQVTM, CDR2 ANQGSEA. The CDR3 is CSTGLAARPPYNEQFF. CDR3 sequence (DNA): TGCAGCACGGGACTAGCGGCCCGACCCCCCTACAATGAGCAGTTCTTC.

This chain links TRBV27 with TRBJ2-7; tentative D call: TRBD1 (5 bases). The CDR3 extends over 16 amino acids. Trimming stripped 5 bases from V and 4 bases from J, with 21 bases between. Germline V gives CDR1 MNHEY, CDR2 SMNVEV (reference sequence). CDR3 coding DNA: TGTGCCAGCAGTCTAAATGGAAGACAGCTTACTTACGAGCAGTACTTC. Amino acid sequence: CASSLNGRQLTYEQYF.

The chain uses TRBV28 and TRBJ2-5; D perhaps matches TRBD1 (6 bases). The CDR3 consists of 15 residues. Germline values: CDR1 MDHEN, CDR2 SYDVKM. The germline V and J ends were trimmed by 0 bases and 2 bases, with 10 bases remaining between them. The CDR3 DNA sequence: TGTGCCAGCAGTTTATGGGGGGCCAGTCAAGAGACCCAGTACTTC. The encoded protein is CASSLWGASQETQYF.

This clone was seen at least ten times. CDR3 amino acids: CASSQVHASSGANVLTF. The DNA of the CDR3 is TGCGCCAGCAGCCAAGTTCATGCGTCCTCTGGGGCCAACGTCCTGACTTTC. This sequence joins TRBV4-1 and TRBJ2-6, with D uncertain. With 1 base removed from V and 0 bases from J, the gap between germline ends came to 10 bases. Germline V gene data show CDR1 as MGHRA and CDR2 as YSYEKL. CDR3 length: 17 residues.

The chain employs TRBV15 and TRBJ2-5, with 8 bases lining up with TRBD1. The CDR3 contains 16 residues. Trimming took 0 bases from V and 5 from J; bases not matched to a gene: 8. Per the germline V gene, CDR1 is LNHNV and CDR2 is YYDKDF (reference sequence). The CDR3 sequence: CATSRESQGALETQYF. As DNA, the CDR3 is TGTGCCACCAGCAGAGAATCGCAGGGGGCTTTGGAGACCCAGTACTTC.

The V call is TRBV7-9, the J call TRBJ1-5, with D perhaps TRBD1 (5 bases). The CDR3 is made up of 15 amino acids. CDR1 SEHNR and CDR2 FQNEAQ come from the germline V gene (reference sequence). V gave up 3 bases and J gave up 3 bases, with 12 bases separating them. This CDR3 is CASSFGGHPNQPQHF. CDR3 bases: TGTGCCAGCAGCTTTGGGGGTCATCCCAATCAGCCCCAGCATTTT.

This sequence joins TRBV2 and TRBJ1-1; weak D call: TRBD1 (6 bases). CDR1 is SNHLY and CDR2 is FYNNEI in the germline V gene. The CDR3 contains 12 residues. V lost 7 bases to trimming and J lost 2 bases, with 8 bases between them. CDR3 region: CASNRANTEAFF. The CDR3 nucleotides read TGTGCCAGCAACAGGGCTAACACTGAAGCTTTCTTT.

The chain couples TRBV7-2 to TRBJ2-5; no definite D call. The CDR3 sequence is 14 residues long. Trimming pared 1 base from V and 0 bases from J, leaving 6 bases between. Germline values: CDR1 SGHTA, CDR2 FQGNSA. This CDR3 reads CASSLGLYQETQYF. The CDR3, as DNA: TGTGCCAGCAGCTTAGGCCTGTACCAAGAGACCCAGTACTTC.

The V gene is TRBV9, the J gene TRBJ2-7; D perhaps matches TRBD2 (5 bases). Germline V gene data show CDR1 as SGDLS and CDR2 as YYNGEE. Between the trimmed V and J ends, which lost 0 bases and 2 bases, there was a span of 12 bases. The CDR3 sequence is 15 residues long. CDR3 loop: CASSVGGRGTYEQYF. CDR3 coding DNA: TGTGCCAGCAGCGTAGGTGGGAGAGGGACCTACGAGCAGTACTTC. The whole variable domain, filled in from reference TRBV9 and TRBJ2-7, reads DSGVTQTPKHLITATGQRVTLRCSPRSGDLSVYWYQQSLDQGLQFLIQYYNGEERAKGNILERFSAQQFPDLHSELNLSSLELGDSALYFCASSVGGRGTYEQYFGPGTRLTVT.

The chain links TRBV7-5 to TRBJ2-3; the table's D call, TRBD2, was not checked against the DNA. TRBV7-5 is shown as a pseudogene. This CDR3 has 16 residues. The CDR3 is CASSFWAGGRTDTQYF. CDR3 DNA: TGTGCCAGCAGCTTTTGGGCGGGAGGCCGCACAGATACGCAGTATTTT.